The T cell receptor (beta chain) under discussion was sequenced for a study of control samples from healthy donors and cancer patients. CDR3 size: 13 residues. V was cut by 3 bases and J by 7 bases, with 12 bases left in between. From germline, CDR1 is MNHNS and CDR2 SASEGT. Method: immunoSEQ multiplex PCR; TCRdb's copy keeps in-frame clones and lacks some. This sample carries 75,000 to 100,000 clones, roughly four fifths of them seen once, and the ten largest clones take roughly 2%. The chain joins TRBV6-1 to TRBJ1-2, with D possibly being TRBD1 (6 bases). Sequencing was performed on blood. The sequence was collected from a man aged 55 to 69 in good health. CDR3 sequence reads: CASSDRAGAGYTF. The CDR3 coding sequence is TGTGCCAGCAGTGACCGGGCGGGGGCTGGCTACACCTTC.